This T cell receptor beta chain was sequenced for a study of regulatory T cells. Autoimmunity was present in every CD3G-deficient patient, worse in two. Patients aged 2 to 39 years had fewer naive and more memory CD4+ and CD8+ T cells. Trimming removed 5 bases from V and 2 bases from J, with 6 bases in between. There are 13 residues in the CDR3. Germline V gene data show CDR1 as SGHAT and CDR2 as FQNNGV. Regarding this clone: What it binds is unknown.

The primer mix had 52 TRBV and 13 TRBJ primers. TCRdb's copy holds only in-frame clones and misses some; the assay was immunoSEQ multiplex PCR. The table has about 23,000 clones, around nine tenths seen once. Overall study findings and caveats: In CD3G-deficient patients, conventional CD4+ T cells were enriched for hydrophobic CDR3 residues at positions 6 and 7. Regulatory T cells showed the strongest V-J pair restriction and V/J gene skewing among patient repertoires.

This chain links TRBV11-2 with TRBJ2-2; no reliable D call. Sequenced: conventional CD4+ T cells sorted from blood. This TCR was recovered from a child aged 10-17 years with CD3G deficiency. CDR3 protein: CASSAANTGELFF. Here the CDR3 DNA reads TGTGCCAGCAGCGCGGCCAACACCGGGGAGCTGTTTTTT.